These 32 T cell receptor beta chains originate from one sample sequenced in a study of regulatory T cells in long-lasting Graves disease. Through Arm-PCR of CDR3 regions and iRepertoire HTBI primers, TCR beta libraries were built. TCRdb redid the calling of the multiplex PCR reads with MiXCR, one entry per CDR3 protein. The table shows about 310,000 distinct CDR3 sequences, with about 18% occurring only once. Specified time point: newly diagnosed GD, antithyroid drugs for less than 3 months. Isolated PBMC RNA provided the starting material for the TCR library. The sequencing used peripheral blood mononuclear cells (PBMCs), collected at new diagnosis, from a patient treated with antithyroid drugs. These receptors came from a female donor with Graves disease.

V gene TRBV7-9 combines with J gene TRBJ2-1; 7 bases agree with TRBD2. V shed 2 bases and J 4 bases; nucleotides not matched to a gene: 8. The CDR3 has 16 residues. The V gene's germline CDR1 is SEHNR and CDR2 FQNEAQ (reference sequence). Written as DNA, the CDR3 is TGTGCCAGCAGCTTACAGGCGGGAGCTATGTACAATGAGCAGTTCTTC. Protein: CASSLQAGAMYNEQFF.

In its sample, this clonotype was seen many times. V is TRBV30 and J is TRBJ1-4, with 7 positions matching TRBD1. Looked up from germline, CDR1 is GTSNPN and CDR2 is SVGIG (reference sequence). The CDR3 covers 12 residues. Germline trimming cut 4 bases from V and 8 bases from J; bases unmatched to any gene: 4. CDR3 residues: CAWTGGGEKLFF. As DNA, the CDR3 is TGTGCCTGGACAGGGGGTGGAGAAAAACTGTTTTTT.

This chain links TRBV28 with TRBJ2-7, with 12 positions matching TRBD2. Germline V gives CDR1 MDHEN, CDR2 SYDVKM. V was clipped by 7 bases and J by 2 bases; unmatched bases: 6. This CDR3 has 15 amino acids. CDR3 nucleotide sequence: TGTGCCAGCACCGCGACTAGCGGGAGCCCCTACGAGCAGTACTTC. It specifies CASTATSGSPYEQYF. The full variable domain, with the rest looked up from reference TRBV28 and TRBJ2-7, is DVKVTQSSRYLVKRTGEKVFLECVQDMDHENMFWYRQDPGLGLRLIYFSYDVKMKEKGDIPEGYSVSREKKERFSLILESASTNQTSMYLCASTATSGSPYEQYFGPGTRLTVT.

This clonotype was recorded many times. CDR3 loop: CASSLDRAGEQFF. DNA for the CDR3: TGTGCCAGCAGCCTGGACAGGGCGGGCGAGCAGTTCTTC. This chain uses TRBV7-2 with TRBJ2-1; 8 bases fit TRBD1. This CDR3 contains 13 residues. The ends lost 5 bases at V and 10 bases at J; junction bases unmatched: 7. The germline V gene encodes CDR1 SGHTA and CDR2 FQGNSA.

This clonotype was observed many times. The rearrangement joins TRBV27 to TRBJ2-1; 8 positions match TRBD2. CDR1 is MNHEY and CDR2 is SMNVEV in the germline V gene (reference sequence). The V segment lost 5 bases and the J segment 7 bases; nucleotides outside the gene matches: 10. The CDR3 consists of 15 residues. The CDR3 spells CASSTPGLGMNEQFF. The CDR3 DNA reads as TGTGCCAGCAGTACACCGGGACTAGGGATGAATGAGCAGTTCTTC.

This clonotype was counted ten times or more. In DNA, the CDR3 is TGTGCCAGCAGCTCCCAGCAGGGGGTCGATACGCAGTATTTT. Protein: CASSSQQGVDTQYF. The V and J genes are TRBV7-9 and TRBJ2-3; 7 bases line up with TRBD1. Germline CDR1 and CDR2: SEHNR and FQNEAQ (reference sequence). Unmatched junction bases numbered 7, after V lost 4 bases and J lost 6 bases. There are 14 residues in the CDR3.

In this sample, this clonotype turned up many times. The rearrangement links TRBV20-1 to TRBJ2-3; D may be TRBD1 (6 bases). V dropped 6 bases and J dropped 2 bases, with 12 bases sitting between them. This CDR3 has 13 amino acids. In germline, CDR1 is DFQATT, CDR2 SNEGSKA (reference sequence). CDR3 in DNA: TGCAGTGCCCCTGGACAGAACACAGATACGCAGTATTTT. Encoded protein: CSAPGQNTDTQYF.

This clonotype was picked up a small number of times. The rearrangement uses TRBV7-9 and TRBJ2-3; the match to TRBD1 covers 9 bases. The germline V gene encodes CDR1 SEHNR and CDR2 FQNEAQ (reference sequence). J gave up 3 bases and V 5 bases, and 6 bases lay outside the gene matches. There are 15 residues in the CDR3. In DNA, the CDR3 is TGTGCCAGCAGCGACACAGGGGGCAAGACAGATACGCAGTATTTT. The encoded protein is CASSDTGGKTDTQYF.

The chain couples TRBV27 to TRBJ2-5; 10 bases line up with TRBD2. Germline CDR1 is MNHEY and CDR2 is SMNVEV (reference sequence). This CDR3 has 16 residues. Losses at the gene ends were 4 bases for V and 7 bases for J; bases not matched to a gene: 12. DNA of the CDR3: TGTGCCAGCAGTTCCGATTTGACTAGCGGGCGGGGGACCCAGTACTTC. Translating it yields CASSSDLTSGRGTQYF.

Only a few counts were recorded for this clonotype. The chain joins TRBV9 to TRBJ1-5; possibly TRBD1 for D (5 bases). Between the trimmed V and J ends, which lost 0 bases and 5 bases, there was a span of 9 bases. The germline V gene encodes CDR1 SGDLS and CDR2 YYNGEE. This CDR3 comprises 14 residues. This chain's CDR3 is CASSVGVGDQPQHF. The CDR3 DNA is TGTGCCAGCAGCGTAGGAGTAGGGGATCAGCCCCAGCATTTT.

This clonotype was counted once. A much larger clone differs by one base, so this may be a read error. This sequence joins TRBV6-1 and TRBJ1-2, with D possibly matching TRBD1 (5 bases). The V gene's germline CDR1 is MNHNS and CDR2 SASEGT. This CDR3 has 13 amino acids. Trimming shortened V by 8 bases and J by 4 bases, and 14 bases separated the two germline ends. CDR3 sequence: CASQPGNGYGYTF. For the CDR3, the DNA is TGTGCCAGCCAACCAGGGAATGGCTATGGCTACACCTTC.

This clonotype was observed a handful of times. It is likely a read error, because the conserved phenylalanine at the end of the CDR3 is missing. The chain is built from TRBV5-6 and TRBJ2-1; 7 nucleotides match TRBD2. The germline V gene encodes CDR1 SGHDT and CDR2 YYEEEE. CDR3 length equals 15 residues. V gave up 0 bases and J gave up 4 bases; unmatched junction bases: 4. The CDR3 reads CASSLDPAGYNEQFL. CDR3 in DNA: TGTGCCAGCAGCTTGGACCCAGCGGGGTACAATGAGCAGTTCCTC.

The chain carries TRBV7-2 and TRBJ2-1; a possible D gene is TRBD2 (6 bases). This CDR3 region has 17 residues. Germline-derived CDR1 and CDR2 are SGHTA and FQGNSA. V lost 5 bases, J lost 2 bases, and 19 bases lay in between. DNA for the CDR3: TGTGCCAGCAGCAGGCCGACGGGCGGGAACACCTACAATGAGCAGTTCTTC. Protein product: CASSRPTGGNTYNEQFF.

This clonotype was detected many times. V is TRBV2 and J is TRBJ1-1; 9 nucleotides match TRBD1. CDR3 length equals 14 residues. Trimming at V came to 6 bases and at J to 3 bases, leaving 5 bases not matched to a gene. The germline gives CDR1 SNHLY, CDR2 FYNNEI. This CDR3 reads CASRLGQGYTEAFF. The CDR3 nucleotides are TGTGCCAGCAGGCTCGGACAGGGGTACACTGAAGCTTTCTTT.

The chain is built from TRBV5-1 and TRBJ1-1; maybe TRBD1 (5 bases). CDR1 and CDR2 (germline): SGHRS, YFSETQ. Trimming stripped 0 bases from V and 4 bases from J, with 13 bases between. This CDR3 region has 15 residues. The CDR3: CASSLENLGGTEAFF. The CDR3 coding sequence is TGCGCCAGCAGCTTGGAGAATTTGGGGGGCACTGAAGCTTTCTTT.

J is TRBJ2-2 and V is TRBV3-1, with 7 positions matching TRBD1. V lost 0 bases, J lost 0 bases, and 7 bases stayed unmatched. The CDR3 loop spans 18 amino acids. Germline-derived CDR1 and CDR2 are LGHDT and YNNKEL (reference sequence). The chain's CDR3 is CASSQDNGQGANTGELFF. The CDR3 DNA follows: TGTGCCAGCAGCCAAGATAATGGCCAGGGGGCGAACACCGGGGAGCTGTTTTTT.

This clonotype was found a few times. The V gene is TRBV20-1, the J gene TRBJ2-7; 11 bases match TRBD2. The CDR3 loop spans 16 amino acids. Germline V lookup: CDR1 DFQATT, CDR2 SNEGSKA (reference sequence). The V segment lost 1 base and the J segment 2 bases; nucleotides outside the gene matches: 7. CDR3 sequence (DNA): TGCAGTGCTAGAGGGGGACTAGCGGAGATCACCTACGAGCAGTACTTC. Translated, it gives CSARGGLAEITYEQYF.

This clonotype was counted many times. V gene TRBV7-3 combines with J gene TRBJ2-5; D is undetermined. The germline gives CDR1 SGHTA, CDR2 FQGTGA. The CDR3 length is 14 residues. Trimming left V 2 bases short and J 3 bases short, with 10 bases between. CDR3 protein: CASSLGPSKETQYF. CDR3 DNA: TGTGCCAGCAGCTTAGGTCCTTCGAAAGAGACCCAGTACTTC.

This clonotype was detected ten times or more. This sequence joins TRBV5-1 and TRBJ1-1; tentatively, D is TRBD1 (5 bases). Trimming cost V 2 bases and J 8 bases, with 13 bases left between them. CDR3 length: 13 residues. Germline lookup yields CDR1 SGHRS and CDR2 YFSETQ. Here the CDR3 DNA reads TGCGCCAGCAGCTTTTCGGGGCTGGGGGAAGCTTTCTTT. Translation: CASSFSGLGEAFF. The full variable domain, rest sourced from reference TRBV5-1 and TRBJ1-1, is KAGVTQTPRYLIKTRGQQVTLSCSPISGHRSVSWYQQTPGQGLQFLFEYFSETQRNKGNFPGRFSGRQFSNSRSEMNVSTLELGDSALYLCASSFSGLGEAFFGQGTRLTVV.

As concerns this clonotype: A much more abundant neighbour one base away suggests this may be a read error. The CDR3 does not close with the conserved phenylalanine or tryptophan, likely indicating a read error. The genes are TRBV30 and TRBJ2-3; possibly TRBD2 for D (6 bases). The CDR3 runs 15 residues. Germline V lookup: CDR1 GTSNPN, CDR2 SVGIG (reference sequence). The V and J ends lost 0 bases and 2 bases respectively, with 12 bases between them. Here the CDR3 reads CAWSVWSSATDTQYS. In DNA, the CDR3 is TGTGCCTGGAGTGTATGGTCTAGCGCCACAGATACGCAGTATTCT.

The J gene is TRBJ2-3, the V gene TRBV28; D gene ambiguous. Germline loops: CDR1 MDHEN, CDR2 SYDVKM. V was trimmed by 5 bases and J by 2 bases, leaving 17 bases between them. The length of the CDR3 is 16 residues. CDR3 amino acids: CASSPQAVLVTDTQYF. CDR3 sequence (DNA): TGTGCCAGCAGTCCCCAGGCGGTACTGGTCACAGATACGCAGTATTTT.

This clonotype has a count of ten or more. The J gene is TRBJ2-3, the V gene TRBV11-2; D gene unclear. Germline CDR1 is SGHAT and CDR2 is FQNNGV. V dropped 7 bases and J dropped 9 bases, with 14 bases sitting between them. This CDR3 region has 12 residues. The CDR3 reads CASNPRARTQYF. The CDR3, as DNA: TGTGCCAGCAACCCGAGAGCGAGGACGCAGTATTTT.

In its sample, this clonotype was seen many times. The DNA for the CDR3 is TGTGCCAGCAGCCAAGAAGGGACCGCAGATACGCAGTATTTT. The encoded protein is CASSQEGTADTQYF. This chain joins TRBV11-3 and TRBJ2-3; D is tentatively TRBD1 or TRBD2 (5 bases each). The CDR3 has 14 residues. V shed 5 bases and J shed 4 bases, with 13 bases lying between them. Germline lookup yields CDR1 SGHNT and CDR2 YENEEA. Supplemented by reference TRBV11-3 and TRBJ2-3, the full variable domain reads EAGVVQSPRYKIIEKKQPVAFWCNPISGHNTLYWYLQNLGQGPELLIRYENEEAVDDSQLPKDRFSAERLKGVDSTLKIQPAELGDSAVYLCASSQEGTADTQYFGPGTRLTVL.

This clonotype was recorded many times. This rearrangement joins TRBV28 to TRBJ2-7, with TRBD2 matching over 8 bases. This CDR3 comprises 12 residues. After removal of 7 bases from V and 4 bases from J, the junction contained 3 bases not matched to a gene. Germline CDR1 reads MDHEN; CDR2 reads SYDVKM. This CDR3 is CASNAGGYEQYF. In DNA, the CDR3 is TGTGCCAGCAATGCGGGAGGATACGAGCAGTACTTC.

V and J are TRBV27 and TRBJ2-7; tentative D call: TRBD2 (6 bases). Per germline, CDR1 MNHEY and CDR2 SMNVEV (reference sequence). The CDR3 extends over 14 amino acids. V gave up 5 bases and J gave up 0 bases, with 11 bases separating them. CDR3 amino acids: CASSPSGVSYEQYF. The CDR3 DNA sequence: TGTGCCAGCAGTCCCTCGGGGGTCTCCTACGAGCAGTACTTC.

The CDR3 protein is CAWSSRDRGRFGQFF. The CDR3, as DNA: TGTGCCTGGAGTTCCCGGGACAGGGGGCGGTTTGGGCAGTTCTTC. The chain carries TRBV30 and TRBJ2-1, with TRBD1 matching 12 bases. This CDR3 comprises 15 residues. The J segment lost 12 bases and the V segment lost 2 bases, leaving 11 bases of the junction unmatched. Germline V gene sequence: CDR1 GTSNPN, CDR2 SVGIG (reference sequence). Drawing the rest from reference TRBV30 and TRBJ2-1, the complete variable domain is SQTIHQWPATLVQPVGSPLSLECTVEGTSNPNLYWYRQAAGRGLQLLFYSVGIGQISSEVPQNLSASRPQDRQFILSSKKLLLSDSGFYLCAWSSRDRGRFGQFFGPGTRLTVL.

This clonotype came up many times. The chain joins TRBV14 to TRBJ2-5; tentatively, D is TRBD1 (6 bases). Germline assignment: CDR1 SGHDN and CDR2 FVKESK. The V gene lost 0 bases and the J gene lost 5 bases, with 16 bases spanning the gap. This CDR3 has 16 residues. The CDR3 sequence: CASSQDAGQLGETQYF. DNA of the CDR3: TGTGCCAGCAGCCAAGATGCTGGACAGCTCGGGGAGACCCAGTACTTC.

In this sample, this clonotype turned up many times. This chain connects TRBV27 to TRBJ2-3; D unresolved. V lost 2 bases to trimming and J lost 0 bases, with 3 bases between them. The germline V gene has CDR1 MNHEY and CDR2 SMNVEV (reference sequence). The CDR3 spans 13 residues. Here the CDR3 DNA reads TGTGCCAGCAGTTTAGTGAGCACAGATACGCAGTATTTT. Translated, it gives CASSLVSTDTQYF.

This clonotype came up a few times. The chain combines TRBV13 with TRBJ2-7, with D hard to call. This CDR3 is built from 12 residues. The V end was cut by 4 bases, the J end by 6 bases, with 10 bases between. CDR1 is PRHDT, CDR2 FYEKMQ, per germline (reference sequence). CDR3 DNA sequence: TGTGCCAGCAGCTCGACCTTCTCCGAGCAGTACTTC. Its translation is CASSSTFSEQYF.

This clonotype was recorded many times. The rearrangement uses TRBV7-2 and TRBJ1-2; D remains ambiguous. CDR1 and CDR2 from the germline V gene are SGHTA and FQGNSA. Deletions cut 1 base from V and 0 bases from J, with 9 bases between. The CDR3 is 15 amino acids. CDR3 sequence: CASSLVPAANYGYTF. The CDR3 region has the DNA TGTGCCAGCAGCTTAGTCCCAGCAGCTAACTATGGCTACACCTTC.

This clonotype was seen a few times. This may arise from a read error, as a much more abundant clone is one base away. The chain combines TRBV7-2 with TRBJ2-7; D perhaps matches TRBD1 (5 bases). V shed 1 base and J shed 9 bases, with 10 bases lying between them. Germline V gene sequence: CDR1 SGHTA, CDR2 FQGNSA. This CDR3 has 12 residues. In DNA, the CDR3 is TGTGCCAGCAGCTTAGGCAGGGATGGGCAGTACTTC. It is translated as CASSLGRDGQYF.

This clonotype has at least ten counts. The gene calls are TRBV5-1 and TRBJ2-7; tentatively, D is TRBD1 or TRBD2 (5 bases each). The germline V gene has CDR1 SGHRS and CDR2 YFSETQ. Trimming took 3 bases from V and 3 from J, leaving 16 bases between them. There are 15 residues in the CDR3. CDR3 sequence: CASSSNPGPNYEQYF. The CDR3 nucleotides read TGCGCCAGCAGCTCCAATCCGGGACCGAACTACGAGCAGTACTTC.